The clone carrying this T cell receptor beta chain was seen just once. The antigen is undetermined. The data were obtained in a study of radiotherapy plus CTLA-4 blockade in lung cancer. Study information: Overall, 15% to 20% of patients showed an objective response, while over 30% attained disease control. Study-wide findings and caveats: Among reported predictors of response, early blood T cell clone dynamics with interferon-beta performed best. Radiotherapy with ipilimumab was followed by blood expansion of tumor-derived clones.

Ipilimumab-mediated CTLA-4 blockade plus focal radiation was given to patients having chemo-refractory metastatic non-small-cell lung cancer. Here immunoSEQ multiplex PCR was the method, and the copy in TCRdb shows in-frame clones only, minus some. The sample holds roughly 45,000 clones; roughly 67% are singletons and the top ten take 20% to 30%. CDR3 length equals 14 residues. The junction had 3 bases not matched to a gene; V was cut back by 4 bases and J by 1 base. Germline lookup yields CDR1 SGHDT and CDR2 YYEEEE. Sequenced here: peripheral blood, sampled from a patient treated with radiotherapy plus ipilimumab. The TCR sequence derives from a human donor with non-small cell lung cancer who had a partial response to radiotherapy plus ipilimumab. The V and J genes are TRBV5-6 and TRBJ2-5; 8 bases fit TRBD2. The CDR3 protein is CASSRGGVQETQYF. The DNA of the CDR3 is TGTGCCAGCAGCCGGGGGGGCGTCCAAGAGACCCAGTACTTC. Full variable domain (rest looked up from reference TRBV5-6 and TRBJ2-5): DAGVTQSPTHLIKTRGQQVTLRCSPKSGHDTVSWYQQALGQGPQFIFQYYEEEERQRGNFPDRFSGHQFPNYSSELNVNALLLGDSALYLCASSRGGVQETQYFGPGTRLLVL.